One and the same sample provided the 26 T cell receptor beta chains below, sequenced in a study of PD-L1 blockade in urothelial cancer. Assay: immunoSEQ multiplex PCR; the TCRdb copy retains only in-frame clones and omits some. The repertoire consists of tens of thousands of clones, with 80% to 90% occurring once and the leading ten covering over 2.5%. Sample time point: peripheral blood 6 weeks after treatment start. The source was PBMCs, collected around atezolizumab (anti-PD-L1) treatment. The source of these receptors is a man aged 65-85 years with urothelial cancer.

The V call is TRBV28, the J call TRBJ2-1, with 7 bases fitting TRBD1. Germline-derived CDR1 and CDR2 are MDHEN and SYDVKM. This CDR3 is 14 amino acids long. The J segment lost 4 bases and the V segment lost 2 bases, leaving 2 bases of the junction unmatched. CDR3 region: CASSLTGEYNEQFF. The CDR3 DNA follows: TGTGCCAGCAGTTTAACAGGGGAATACAATGAGCAGTTCTTC.

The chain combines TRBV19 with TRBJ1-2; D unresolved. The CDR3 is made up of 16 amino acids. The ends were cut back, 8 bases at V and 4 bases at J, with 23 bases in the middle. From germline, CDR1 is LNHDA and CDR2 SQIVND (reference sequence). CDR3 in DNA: TGTGCCAGTGGTAGCCCCTCCGCCTTAAGCGCCTATGGCTACACCTTC. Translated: CASGSPSALSAYGYTF. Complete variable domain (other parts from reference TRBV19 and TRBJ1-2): DGGITQSPKYLFRKEGQNVTLSCEQNLNHDAMYWYRQDPGQGLRLIYYSQIVNDFQKGDIAEGYSVSREKKESFPLTVTSAQKNPTAFYLCASGSPSALSAYGYTFGSGTRLTVV.

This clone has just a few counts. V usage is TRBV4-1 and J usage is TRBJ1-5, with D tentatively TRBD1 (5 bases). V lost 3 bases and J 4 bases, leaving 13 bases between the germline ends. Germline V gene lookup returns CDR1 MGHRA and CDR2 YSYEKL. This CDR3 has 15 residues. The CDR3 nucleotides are TGCGCCAGCAGCCACGCCGGGACTTTAAATCAGCCCCAGCATTTT. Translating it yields CASSHAGTLNQPQHF.

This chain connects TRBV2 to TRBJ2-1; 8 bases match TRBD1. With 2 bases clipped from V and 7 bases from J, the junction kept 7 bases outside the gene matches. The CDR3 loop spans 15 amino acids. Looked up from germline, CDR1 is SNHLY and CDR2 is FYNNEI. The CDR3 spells CASSERQGRLNEQFF. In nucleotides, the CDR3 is TGTGCCAGCAGTGAAAGACAGGGGCGTTTGAATGAGCAGTTCTTC.

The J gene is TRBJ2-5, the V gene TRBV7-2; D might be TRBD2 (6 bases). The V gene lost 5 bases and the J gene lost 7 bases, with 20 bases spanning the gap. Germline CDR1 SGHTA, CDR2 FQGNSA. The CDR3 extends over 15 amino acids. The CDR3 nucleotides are TGTGCCAGCAGCCCCGATAGCGGAGCCCTTAGGACCCAGTACTTC. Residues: CASSPDSGALRTQYF.

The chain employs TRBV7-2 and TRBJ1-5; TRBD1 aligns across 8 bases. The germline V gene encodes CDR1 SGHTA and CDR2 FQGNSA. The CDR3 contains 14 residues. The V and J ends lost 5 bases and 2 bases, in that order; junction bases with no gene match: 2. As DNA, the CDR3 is TGTGCCAGCAGCATGGACAGGGGCAATCAGCCCCAGCATTTT. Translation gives CASSMDRGNQPQHF.

In DNA form, the CDR3 reads TGTGCCACCAGCCTCTCGGGACAGGGCGTTGAAAAACTGTTTTTT. Translated, it gives CATSLSGQGVEKLFF. The rearrangement joins TRBV15 to TRBJ1-4, with TRBD1 matching 9 bases. Germline assignment: CDR1 LNHNV and CDR2 YYDKDF (reference sequence). V lost 5 bases, J lost 7 bases, and 8 bases stayed unmatched. The CDR3 totals 15 residues.

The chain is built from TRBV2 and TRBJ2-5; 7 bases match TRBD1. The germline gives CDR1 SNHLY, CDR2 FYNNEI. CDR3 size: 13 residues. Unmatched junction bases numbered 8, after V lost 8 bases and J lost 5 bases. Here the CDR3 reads CASGPTGMETQYF. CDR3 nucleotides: TGTGCCAGCGGTCCGACAGGGATGGAGACCCAGTACTTC.

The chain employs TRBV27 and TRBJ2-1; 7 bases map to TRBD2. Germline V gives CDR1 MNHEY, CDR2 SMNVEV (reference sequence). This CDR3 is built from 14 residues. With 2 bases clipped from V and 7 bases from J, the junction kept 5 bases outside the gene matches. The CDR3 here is CASSLAGEGNEQFF. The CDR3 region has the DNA TGTGCCAGCAGTTTAGCGGGAGAGGGGAATGAGCAGTTCTTC.

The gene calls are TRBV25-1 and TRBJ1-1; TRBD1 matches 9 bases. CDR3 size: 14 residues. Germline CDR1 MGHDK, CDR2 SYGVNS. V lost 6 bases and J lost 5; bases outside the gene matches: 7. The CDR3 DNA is TGTGCCAGCAGAGCCGACAGGGGGAAAACTGAAGCTTTCTTT. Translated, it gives CASRADRGKTEAFF.

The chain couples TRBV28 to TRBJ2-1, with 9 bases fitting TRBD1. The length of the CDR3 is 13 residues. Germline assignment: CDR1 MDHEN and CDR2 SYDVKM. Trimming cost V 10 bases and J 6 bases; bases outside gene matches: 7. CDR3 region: CATDRGGTNEQFF. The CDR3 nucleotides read TGTGCCACCGACAGGGGGGGGACCAATGAGCAGTTCTTC.

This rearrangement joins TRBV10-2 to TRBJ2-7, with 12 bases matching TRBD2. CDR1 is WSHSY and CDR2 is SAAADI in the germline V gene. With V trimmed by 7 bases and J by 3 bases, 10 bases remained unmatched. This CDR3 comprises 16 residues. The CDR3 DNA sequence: TGCGCCAGCACCCAATTGGGACTAGCGGGCGGCTACGAGCAGTACTTC. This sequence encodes CASTQLGLAGGYEQYF.

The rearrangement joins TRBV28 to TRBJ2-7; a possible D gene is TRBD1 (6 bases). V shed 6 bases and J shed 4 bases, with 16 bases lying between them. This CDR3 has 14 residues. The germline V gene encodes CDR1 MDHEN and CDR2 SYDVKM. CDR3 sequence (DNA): TGTGCCAGCAGCCAGGGGTTTGTCCATTACGAGCAGTACTTC. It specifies CASSQGFVHYEQYF.

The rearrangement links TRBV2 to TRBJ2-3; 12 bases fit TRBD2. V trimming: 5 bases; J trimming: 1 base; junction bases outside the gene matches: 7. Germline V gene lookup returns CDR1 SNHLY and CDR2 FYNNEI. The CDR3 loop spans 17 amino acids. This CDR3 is CASSRTSGVRGTDTQYF. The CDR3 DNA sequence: TGTGCCAGCAGTCGGACTAGCGGGGTACGAGGCACAGATACGCAGTATTTT.

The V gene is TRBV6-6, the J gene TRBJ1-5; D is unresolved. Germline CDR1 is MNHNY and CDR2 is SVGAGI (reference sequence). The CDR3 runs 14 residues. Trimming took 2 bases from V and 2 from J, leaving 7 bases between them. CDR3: CASSYEGGNQPQHF. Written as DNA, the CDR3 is TGTGCCAGCAGTTACGAAGGAGGCAATCAGCCCCAGCATTTT.

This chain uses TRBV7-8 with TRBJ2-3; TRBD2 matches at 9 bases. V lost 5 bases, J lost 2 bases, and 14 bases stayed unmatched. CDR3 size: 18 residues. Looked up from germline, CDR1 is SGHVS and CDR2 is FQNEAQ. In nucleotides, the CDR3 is TGTGCCAGCAGCCCCCCTCGGCGGCTAGCGGGAATCACAGATACGCAGTATTTT. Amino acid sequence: CASSPPRRLAGITDTQYF.

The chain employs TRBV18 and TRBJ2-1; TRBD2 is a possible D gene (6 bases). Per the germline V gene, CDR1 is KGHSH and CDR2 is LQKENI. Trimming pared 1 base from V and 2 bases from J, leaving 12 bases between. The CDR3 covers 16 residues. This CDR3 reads CASSPLTGGTYNEQFF. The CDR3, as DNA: TGTGCCAGCTCACCACTAACGGGCGGGACCTACAATGAGCAGTTCTTC.

The CDR3 DNA sequence: TGCACCAGCAGCATAGCGGAAGCCTACGAGCAGTACTTC. Translating gives CTSSIAEAYEQYF. J is TRBJ2-7 and V is TRBV1; the D segment call TRBD2 is taken from the table without a DNA check. TRBV1 is designated a pseudogene. The CDR3 is made up of 13 amino acids.

The CDR3 region is CATSPFPGGPGDTQYF. The CDR3, as DNA: TGTGCCACCAGCCCCTTCCCGGGAGGGCCGGGAGATACGCAGTATTTT. The chain combines TRBV15 with TRBJ2-3, with TRBD2 matching 8 bases. The germline V gene has CDR1 LNHNV and CDR2 YYDKDF (reference sequence). This CDR3 is 16 amino acids long. V shed 5 bases, J shed 5 bases, and the junction held 12 bases outside the gene matches. Looking up the rest from reference TRBV15 and TRBJ2-3 gives the full variable domain: DAMVIQNPRYQVTQFGKPVTLSCSQTLNHNVMYWYQQKSSQAPKLLFHYYDKDFNNEADTPDNFQSRRPNTSFCFLDIRSPGLGDTAMYLCATSPFPGGPGDTQYFGPGTRLTVL.

Written as DNA, the CDR3 is TGTGCCAGCAGCCTATATGGACTAGCGGGAGTTGCTTACGAGCAGTACTTC. Its protein is CASSLYGLAGVAYEQYF. V gene TRBV7-9 combines with J gene TRBJ2-7; 13 bases agree with TRBD2. The J segment lost 4 bases and the V segment lost 5 bases, leaving 11 bases of the junction unmatched. Germline-derived CDR1 and CDR2 are SEHNR and FQNEAQ (reference sequence). There are 17 residues in the CDR3.

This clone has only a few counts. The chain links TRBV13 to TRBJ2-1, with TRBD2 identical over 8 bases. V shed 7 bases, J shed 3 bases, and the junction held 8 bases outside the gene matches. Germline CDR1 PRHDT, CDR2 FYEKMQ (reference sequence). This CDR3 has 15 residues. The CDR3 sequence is CASTLGAGGYNEQFF. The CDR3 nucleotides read TGTGCCAGCACCCTAGGGGCGGGAGGCTACAATGAGCAGTTCTTC.

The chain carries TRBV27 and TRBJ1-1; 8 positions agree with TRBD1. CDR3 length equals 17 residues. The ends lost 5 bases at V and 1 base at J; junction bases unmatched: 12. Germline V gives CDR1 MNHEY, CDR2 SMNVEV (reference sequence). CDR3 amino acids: CASSPGQGQTRNTEAFF. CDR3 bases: TGTGCCAGCAGTCCCGGACAGGGACAAACGAGGAACACTGAAGCTTTCTTT.

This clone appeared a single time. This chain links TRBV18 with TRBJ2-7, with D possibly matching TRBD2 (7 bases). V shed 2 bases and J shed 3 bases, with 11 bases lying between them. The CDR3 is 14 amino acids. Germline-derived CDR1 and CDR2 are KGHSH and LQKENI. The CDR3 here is CASSPVRGGYEQYF. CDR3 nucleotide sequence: TGTGCCAGCTCACCAGTTAGGGGGGGCTACGAGCAGTACTTC.

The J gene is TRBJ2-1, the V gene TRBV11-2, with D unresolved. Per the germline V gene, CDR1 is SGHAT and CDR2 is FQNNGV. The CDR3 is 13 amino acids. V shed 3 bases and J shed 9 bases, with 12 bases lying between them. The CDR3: CASSFTNRGEQFF. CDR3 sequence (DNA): TGTGCCAGCAGCTTTACTAACCGAGGTGAGCAGTTCTTC.

The CDR3 nucleotides read TGTGCCAGTAGTACCGCTAGCGGAGTTGGCATCAATGAGCAGTTCTTC. It codes for CASSTASGVGINEQFF. This chain links TRBV19 with TRBJ2-1; 7 bases are shared with TRBD2. V lost 4 bases, J lost 6 bases, and 12 bases stayed unmatched. CDR3 length equals 16 residues. Looked up from germline, CDR1 is LNHDA and CDR2 is SQIVND (reference sequence). The full variable domain, completed using reference TRBV19 and TRBJ2-1, is DGGITQSPKYLFRKEGQNVTLSCEQNLNHDAMYWYRQDPGQGLRLIYYSQIVNDFQKGDIAEGYSVSREKKESFPLTVTSAQKNPTAFYLCASSTASGVGINEQFFGPGTRLTVL.

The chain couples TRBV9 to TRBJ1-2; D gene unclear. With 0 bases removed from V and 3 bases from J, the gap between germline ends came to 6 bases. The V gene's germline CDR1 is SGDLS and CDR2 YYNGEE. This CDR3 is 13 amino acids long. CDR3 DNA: TGTGCCAGCAGCGTAGTTCCAGACTATGGCTACACCTTC. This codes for CASSVVPDYGYTF.